The 26 T cell receptor beta chains given below trace back to one sample, sequenced in a study of blood T cell repertoires in COVID-19. Using immunoSEQ multiplex PCR, the repertoire was profiled, and TCRdb retains in-frame clones only, with some absent. The repertoire holds roughly 15,000 clones, with over 75% as singletons. The sequenced sample consisted of peripheral blood. The receptor set was obtained from a human donor in a cohort sampled during active COVID-19.

The chain links TRBV12-5 to TRBJ2-3; possible D gene TRBD1, 5 bases. V was clipped by 5 bases and J by 5 bases, with 11 bases between them. CDR1 LGHNT and CDR2 FRNRAP come from the germline V gene. This CDR3 is built from 13 residues. The CDR3 DNA sequence: TGTGCTAGTGGTGCCTCAGGGTTAGATACGCAGTATTTT. Translating gives CASGASGLDTQYF.

As to this clone: Other DNA variants within this sample encode the same CDR3. V is TRBV7-3 and J is TRBJ2-3; 8 nucleotides agree with TRBD2. With V trimmed by 2 bases and J by 0 bases, 1 base remained unmatched. CDR1 is SGHTA, CDR2 FQGTGA, per germline. The CDR3 has 15 residues. The CDR3 spells CASSLAGGSTDTQYF. In DNA form, the CDR3 reads TGTGCCAGCAGCTTAGCGGGGGGTAGCACAGATACGCAGTATTTT.

The chain links TRBV5-1 to TRBJ1-4, with no clear D. The germline gives CDR1 SGHRS, CDR2 YFSETQ. The CDR3 contains 15 residues. With 3 bases removed from V and 7 bases from J, the gap between germline ends came to 16 bases. CDR3 loop: CASSSGRAAGEKLFF. The CDR3 region has the DNA TGCGCCAGCAGCTCCGGACGGGCGGCGGGTGAAAAACTGTTTTTT.

Only one count was recorded for this clone. The chain links TRBV7-3 to TRBJ2-2; D ambiguous. This CDR3 has 12 amino acids. V gave up 2 bases and J gave up 7 bases, with 5 bases separating them. Germline lookup yields CDR1 SGHTA and CDR2 FQGTGA. CDR3 DNA sequence: TGTGCCAGCAGCTTAGCAGACGGGGAGCTGTTTTTT. Amino acids: CASSLADGELFF.

The V call is TRBV7-2, the J call TRBJ2-7, with D maybe TRBD1 (6 bases). V lost 1 base and J lost 3, with 7 bases in between. The CDR3 totals 13 residues. Germline V gene data show CDR1 as SGHTA and CDR2 as FQGNSA. CDR3 in DNA: TGTGCCAGCAGCTTAGGAGGGGGCTACGAGCAGTACTTC. The encoded protein is CASSLGGGYEQYF.

Sample share makes this clone large. At one end, the junction sequence differs from germline, possibly due to a read error. J is TRBJ2-7 and V is TRBV5-1, with TRBD1 identical over 10 bases. Germline V gene sequence: CDR1 SGHRS, CDR2 YFSETQ. The CDR3 totals 14 residues. CDR3 loop: CASSLGQGFNEQYF. In nucleotides, the CDR3 is TGCGCCAGCAGTTTGGGACAGGGGTTCAACGAGCAGTACTTC.

For the CDR3, the DNA is TGTGCCACCAGAAGGGGTTTGGGAGAGACCCAGTACTTC. This gives the protein CATRRGLGETQYF. The chain couples TRBV15 to TRBJ2-5, with D tentatively TRBD1 (5 bases). The CDR3 sequence is 13 residues long. Trimming took off 6 bases at V and 4 bases at J, with 12 bases between the two ends. Looked up from germline, CDR1 is LNHNV and CDR2 is YYDKDF (reference sequence).

The J gene is TRBJ2-1, the V gene TRBV7-2; 12 bases align to TRBD2. This CDR3 comprises 15 residues. V gave up 2 bases and J gave up 5 bases; unmatched junction bases: 1. The germline V gene has CDR1 SGHTA and CDR2 FQGNSA. CDR3 region: CASSLLAGGHNEQFF. In DNA, the CDR3 is TGTGCCAGCAGCTTACTAGCGGGAGGGCACAATGAGCAGTTCTTC.

This clone showed up just once. This rearrangement joins TRBV4-1 to TRBJ2-3; perhaps TRBD2 as D (7 bases). V shed 0 bases and J shed 5 bases, with 12 bases lying between them. Germline CDR1 is MGHRA and CDR2 is YSYEKL. This CDR3 spans 15 amino acids. CDR3 bases: TGCGCCAGCAGCCAAGATGGGGGGGGCAGAGATACGCAGTATTTT. Its protein is CASSQDGGGRDTQYF.

V and J are TRBV5-5 and TRBJ2-1; D gene ambiguous. The CDR3 length is 16 residues. V shed 4 bases and J shed 0 bases, with 14 bases lying between them. Germline-derived CDR1 and CDR2 are SGHKS and YYEKEE (reference sequence). The CDR3 spells CASSLDTASSYNEQFF. The CDR3 DNA follows: TGTGCCAGCAGCCTAGATACTGCGAGCTCCTACAATGAGCAGTTCTTC.

This clone is a singleton in its sample. The rearrangement joins TRBV7-2 to TRBJ2-1, with 11 positions matching TRBD2. Germline CDR1 and CDR2: SGHTA and FQGNSA. The V segment lost 3 bases and the J segment 4 bases; nucleotides outside the gene matches: 2. This CDR3 has 15 residues. CDR3 region: CASSFTSGSYNEQFF. Here the CDR3 DNA reads TGTGCCAGCAGCTTTACTAGCGGGAGTTACAATGAGCAGTTCTTC.

The V and J genes are TRBV28 and TRBJ2-6, with 10 bases fitting TRBD1. This CDR3 has 16 amino acids. Germline V gene sequence: CDR1 MDHEN, CDR2 SYDVKM. Trimming at V came to 6 bases and at J to 1 base, leaving 3 bases not matched to a gene. The CDR3 DNA follows: TGTGCCAGCAGGACAGGGGGCGTTTCTGGGGCCAACGTCCTGACTTTC. Translation gives CASRTGGVSGANVLTF.

CDR3 loop: CASSLFTSSYNEQFF. CDR3 DNA: TGTGCCAGCAGCTTATTTACTAGCTCCTACAATGAGCAGTTCTTC. The chain has TRBV7-6 and TRBJ2-1; a weak D match, TRBD2 (5 bases). Germline assignment: CDR1 SGHVS and CDR2 FNYEAQ. V shed 2 bases and J shed 0 bases, with 8 bases lying between them. The CDR3 contains 15 residues.

The chain uses TRBV5-4 and TRBJ2-4; the D gene is possibly TRBD1 (7 bases). The CDR3 contains 14 residues. V was shortened by 6 bases and J by 3 bases, with 13 bases between the two germline ends. The germline gives CDR1 SGHNT, CDR2 YYREEE (reference sequence). CDR3 sequence reads: CASTPGDSKNIQYF. Here the CDR3 DNA reads TGTGCCAGCACCCCGGGGGACAGCAAAAACATTCAGTACTTC.

This clone showed up just once. The chain employs TRBV27 and TRBJ2-3; 8 bases align to TRBD2. The germline gives CDR1 MNHEY, CDR2 SMNVEV (reference sequence). The CDR3 extends over 14 amino acids. Trimming took 8 bases from V and 0 from J; bases not matched to a gene: 4. The CDR3 loop reads CASLLAGSTDTQYF. The DNA for the CDR3 is TGTGCCAGCCTCTTAGCGGGGAGCACAGATACGCAGTATTTT.

The chain recombines TRBV7-9 with TRBJ1-4, with 7 bases matching TRBD1. CDR3 length equals 13 residues. The V and J ends lost 8 bases and 3 bases, in that order; junction bases with no gene match: 3. Per the germline V gene, CDR1 is SEHNR and CDR2 is FQNEAQ (reference sequence). CDR3 protein: CASEGTANEKLFF. CDR3 sequence (DNA): TGTGCCAGCGAGGGGACAGCTAATGAAAAACTGTTTTTT.

This clone was detected only once. The genes are TRBV7-2 and TRBJ1-2; 7 bases fit TRBD1. V gave up 2 bases and J gave up 5 bases; unmatched junction bases: 2. The CDR3 is made up of 13 amino acids. The V gene's germline CDR1 is SGHTA and CDR2 FQGNSA. In DNA form, the CDR3 reads TGTGCCAGCAGCTTAACAGGGGATTATGGCTACACCTTC. Protein product: CASSLTGDYGYTF.

This chain uses TRBV19 with TRBJ1-2, with a weak D call TRBD1 (5 bases). V was pared by 4 bases and J by 8 bases, with 11 bases between. The CDR3 runs 12 residues. The V gene's germline CDR1 is LNHDA and CDR2 SQIVND (reference sequence). The chain's CDR3 is CASSTGGAGYTF. The CDR3 DNA sequence: TGTGCCAGTAGTACAGGCGGGGCGGGCTACACCTTC.

The V and J genes are TRBV7-2 and TRBJ2-1; 7 bases are a match to TRBD2. The CDR3 spans 15 residues. Germline CDR1 SGHTA, CDR2 FQGNSA. The trim removed 5 bases at V and 1 base at J, leaving 5 bases unmatched. CDR3 sequence reads: CASSPRGESYNEQFF. For the CDR3, the DNA is TGTGCCAGCAGCCCACGGGGGGAATCCTACAATGAGCAGTTCTTC.

The chain uses TRBV3-1 (or the pseudogene TRBV3-2) and TRBJ2-7; 7 positions match TRBD2. Per the germline V gene, CDR1 is LGHDT and CDR2 is YNNKEL (reference sequence). The V and J ends lost 4 bases and 6 bases, in that order; junction bases with no gene match: 6. This CDR3 has 13 residues. CDR3 bases: TGTGCCAGCAGCCGAGCGGGGCTCTCCGAGCAGTACTTC. Translating it yields CASSRAGLSEQYF.

V gene TRBV24-1 combines with J gene TRBJ1-3; D might be TRBD1 (6 bases). Germline V CDR1 and CDR2: KGHDR, SFDVKD. The V gene lost 4 bases and the J gene lost 3 bases, with 12 bases spanning the gap. The CDR3 spans 15 residues. The CDR3 sequence: CATSEAGVNGNTIYF. CDR3 nucleotides: TGTGCCACCAGTGAAGCAGGGGTGAATGGAAACACCATATATTTT.

This chain connects TRBV2 to TRBJ2-6, with D perhaps TRBD2 (5 bases). CDR3 length equals 16 residues. The germline CDR1 and CDR2 sequences are SNHLY and FYNNEI. V lost 2 bases and J 0 bases, leaving 8 bases between the germline ends. The CDR3: CASSERENSGANVLTF. Written as DNA, the CDR3 is TGTGCCAGCAGTGAAAGGGAGAACTCTGGGGCCAACGTCCTGACTTTC.

V is TRBV6-5 and J is TRBJ1-2; D unclear. Looked up from germline, CDR1 is MNHEY and CDR2 is SVGAGI. V lost 0 bases and J 4 bases, leaving 12 bases between the germline ends. CDR3 size: 15 residues. The CDR3, as DNA: TGTGCCAGCAGTTACTCCGTCGGGGTTGGCTATGGCTACACCTTC. Its translation is CASSYSVGVGYGYTF.

The rearrangement uses TRBV15 and TRBJ2-5; 7 bases line up with TRBD2. The J segment lost 5 bases and the V segment lost 0 bases, leaving 9 bases of the junction unmatched. The CDR3 runs 16 residues. The germline V gene encodes CDR1 LNHNV and CDR2 YYDKDF (reference sequence). As DNA, the CDR3 is TGTGCCACCAGCAGAGATCTGGGCGGGAGAGGGGAGACCCAGTACTTC. Translation gives CATSRDLGGRGETQYF. The full variable domain, its missing parts supplied by reference TRBV15 and TRBJ2-5, is DAMVIQNPRYQVTQFGKPVTLSCSQTLNHNVMYWYQQKSSQAPKLLFHYYDKDFNNEADTPDNFQSRRPNTSFCFLDIRSPGLGDTAMYLCATSRDLGGRGETQYFGPGTRLLVL.

The chain employs TRBV4-1 and TRBJ2-5; TRBD2 matches 8 bases. The trim removed 1 base at V and 1 base at J, leaving 5 bases unmatched. Germline V gene data show CDR1 as MGHRA and CDR2 as YSYEKL. CDR3 length: 16 amino acids. CDR3 loop: CASSQALAAIQETQYF. CDR3 DNA: TGCGCCAGCAGCCAAGCACTAGCGGCTATCCAAGAGACCCAGTACTTC.

By share, this clone counts as medium-sized. CDR3 sequence (DNA): TGTGCCAGCAGTTTGCCCCCTTACGGGGGGGCGGTGGAGCTGTTTTTT. It encodes CASSLPPYGGAVELFF. This chain links TRBV27 with TRBJ2-2; TRBD2 agrees at 8 bases. Germline trimming cut 3 bases from V and 10 bases from J; bases unmatched to any gene: 13. Looked up from germline, CDR1 is MNHEY and CDR2 is SMNVEV (reference sequence). The CDR3 covers 16 residues.